The entry that follows covers one TCR beta chain sequence. Its antigen is currently unknown. This same CDR3 is encoded by further DNA sequences in the sample. The PCR contained 60 Vbeta and 13 Jbeta primers. Sequenced by immunoSEQ multiplex PCR; TCRdb stores in-frame clones only, minus some. Across around 140,000 clones, the top ten clones capture about 2% of the sample. The sample is drawn from a study of cytomegalovirus exposure and HLA in healthy donors. Broader study findings: HLA alleles were associated with roughly 17,000 TCR beta sequences in a later analysis at 0.05 false discovery rate. The investigators catalogued 150 or so TCR beta chains as cytomegalovirus-associated.

This TCR came from a woman aged 18-29 years in good health and CMV-seronegative. Sequencing was carried out using PBMCs.

Here the CDR3 reads CASSLGQNTEAFF. The CDR3, as DNA: TGTGCCAGCAGCTTAGGGCAGAACACTGAAGCTTTCTTT. The V and J genes are TRBV11-3 and TRBJ1-1; D not resolved. V gave up 1 base and J gave up 1 base, with 4 bases separating them. The CDR3 is 13 residues long. Germline CDR1 and CDR2: SGHNT and YENEEA. Combining the CDR3 with reference TRBV11-3 and TRBJ1-1 gives the whole variable domain EAGVVQSPRYKIIEKKQPVAFWCNPISGHNTLYWYLQNLGQGPELLIRYENEEAVDDSQLPKDRFSAERLKGVDSTLKIQPAELGDSAVYLCASSLGQNTEAFFGQGTRLTVV.